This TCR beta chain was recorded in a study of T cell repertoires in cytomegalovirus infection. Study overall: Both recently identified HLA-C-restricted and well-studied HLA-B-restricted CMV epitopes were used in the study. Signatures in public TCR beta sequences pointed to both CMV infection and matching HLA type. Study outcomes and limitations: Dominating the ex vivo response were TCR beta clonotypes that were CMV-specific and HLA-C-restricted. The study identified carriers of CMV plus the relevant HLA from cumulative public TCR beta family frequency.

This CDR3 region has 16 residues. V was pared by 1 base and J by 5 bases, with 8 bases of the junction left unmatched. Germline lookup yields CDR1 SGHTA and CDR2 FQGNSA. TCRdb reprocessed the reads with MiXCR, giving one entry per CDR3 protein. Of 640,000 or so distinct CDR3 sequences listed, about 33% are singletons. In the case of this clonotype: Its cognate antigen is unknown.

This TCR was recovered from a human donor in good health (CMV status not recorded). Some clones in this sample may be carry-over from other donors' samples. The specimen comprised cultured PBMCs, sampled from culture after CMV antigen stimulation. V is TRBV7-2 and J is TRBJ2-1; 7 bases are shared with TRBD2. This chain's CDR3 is CASSLELTSVHNEQFF. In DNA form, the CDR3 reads TGTGCCAGCAGCTTAGAGCTTACTAGCGTCCACAATGAGCAGTTCTTC.